Listed here are 20 T cell receptor beta chains from one sample, sequenced in a study of blood T cell repertoires in COVID-19 (TCRdb year 2020). The protocol used for the library was the immunoSEQ multiplex PCR assay. TCRdb stores this immuneACCESS table with in-frame sequences only. Part of the clones is absent; in the studies checked, under half of the shortfall reflects unresolved V genes, and no reason is known for the rest. Present in this sample are fewer than 20,000 clones, around 86% of which were seen just once. The leading ten clones occupy approximately 14% of the sample. Sequenced: peripheral blood. The receptors come from a human donor in a cohort sampled during active COVID-19.

This clone has only one observation. The CDR3, as DNA: TGTGCCACCCTGTACCAAGAGACCCAGTACTTC. This encodes CATLYQETQYF. The chain combines TRBV10-3 with TRBJ2-5, with D unresolved. The CDR3 extends over 11 amino acids. The germline V gene encodes CDR1 ENHRY and CDR2 SYGVKD. V lost 10 bases and J lost 0, with 6 bases in between.

The rearrangement uses TRBV5-1 and TRBJ2-5; D gene uncertain. This CDR3 contains 13 residues. Per germline, CDR1 SGHRS and CDR2 YFSETQ. Trimming took off 4 bases at V and 0 bases at J, with 7 bases between the two ends. The CDR3 region is CASSTANQETQYF. The CDR3 DNA is TGCGCCAGCAGCACCGCGAACCAAGAGACCCAGTACTTC.

V gene TRBV7-9 combines with J gene TRBJ2-7, with 12 bases aligning to TRBD2. V lost 0 bases to trimming and J lost 3 bases; unmatched junction nucleotides: 12. Germline lookup yields CDR1 SEHNR and CDR2 FQNEAQ (reference sequence). The CDR3 loop spans 19 amino acids. This CDR3 reads CASSLAASGGAENDYEQYF. CDR3 nucleotide sequence: TGTGCCAGCAGCTTAGCGGCTAGCGGGGGGGCCGAGAACGACTACGAGCAGTACTTC.

Only a few counts were recorded for this clone. The chain carries TRBV18 and TRBJ1-5; no clear D gene. The CDR3 spans 14 residues. V lost 2 bases, J lost 6 bases, and 11 bases lay in between. From germline, CDR1 is KGHSH and CDR2 LQKENI. This CDR3 reads CASSPNTEGQPQHF. The CDR3 coding sequence is TGTGCCAGCTCACCAAACACAGAAGGTCAGCCCCAGCATTTT. The full variable domain, rest sourced from reference TRBV18 and TRBJ1-5, is NAGVMQNPRHLVRRRGQEARLRCSPMKGHSHVYWYRQLPEEGLKFMVYLQKENIIDESGMPKERFSAEFPKEGPSILRIQQVVRGDSAAYFCASSPNTEGQPQHFGDGTRLSIL.

The chain couples TRBV6-5 to TRBJ1-5; 8 nucleotides match TRBD1. Germline V gene data show CDR1 as MNHEY and CDR2 as SVGAGI. CDR3 length: 13 amino acids. The J segment lost 6 bases and the V segment lost 7 bases, leaving 5 bases of the junction unmatched. The CDR3 loop reads CASNRGEGQPQHF. CDR3 coding DNA: TGTGCCAGCAACAGGGGGGAGGGTCAGCCCCAGCATTTT.

The CDR3 sequence: CASSWRTGELFF. CDR3 nucleotide sequence: TGCGCCAGCAGCTGGAGGACCGGGGAGCTGTTTTTT. The chain carries TRBV5-1 and TRBJ2-2; weak D call: TRBD2 (5 bases). V lost 3 bases to trimming and J lost 5 bases, with 5 bases between them. CDR1 is SGHRS, CDR2 YFSETQ, per germline. The CDR3 contains 12 residues.

This clone is labeled large (0.1 to 1%). The CDR3 here is CASSFRPGLAGGLLLYEQYF. The CDR3 region has the DNA TGTGCCAGCAGTTTCCGACCCGGACTAGCGGGGGGGCTATTACTCTACGAGCAGTACTTC. The rearrangement joins TRBV28 to TRBJ2-7, with 15 positions matching TRBD2. J gave up 3 bases and V 3 bases, and 15 bases lay outside the gene matches. CDR3 length: 20 residues. Germline CDR1 reads MDHEN; CDR2 reads SYDVKM. The full variable domain, rest sourced from reference TRBV28 and TRBJ2-7, is DVKVTQSSRYLVKRTGEKVFLECVQDMDHENMFWYRQDPGLGLRLIYFSYDVKMKEKGDIPEGYSVSREKKERFSLILESASTNQTSMYLCASSFRPGLAGGLLLYEQYFGPGTRLTVT.

The gene calls are TRBV6-4 and TRBJ2-1; no reliable D call. CDR1 and CDR2 from the germline V gene are MRHNA and SNTAGT. V was pared by 1 base and J by 0 bases, with 10 bases between. This CDR3 has 16 amino acids. CDR3 DNA: TGTGCCAGCAGTGACTGGGCCGGCAGCTCCTACAATGAGCAGTTCTTC. It yields the protein CASSDWAGSSYNEQFF.

The sample holds one count of this clone. The CDR3 DNA reads TGTGCCAGCAGCCAAGTCAGGGGGGATCAGCCCCAGCATTTT. This encodes CASSQVRGDQPQHF. This chain connects TRBV4-2 to TRBJ1-5; 7 bases agree with TRBD1. CDR1 LGHNA and CDR2 YNFKEQ come from the germline V gene. The length of the CDR3 is 14 residues. V lost 1 base and J lost 5; bases outside the gene matches: 2.

This clone was seen only once. The J gene is TRBJ1-1, the V gene TRBV11-3, with 7 bases aligning to TRBD1. Looked up from germline, CDR1 is SGHNT and CDR2 is YENEEA. CDR3 length: 13 residues. Unmatched junction bases numbered 1, after V lost 5 bases and J lost 1 base. This chain's CDR3 is CASSDRANTEAFF. Here the CDR3 DNA reads TGTGCCAGCAGCGACAGGGCGAACACTGAAGCTTTCTTT.

In its sample, this clone was seen once. The V and J genes are TRBV7-2 and TRBJ1-2; 8 bases are shared with TRBD1. Germline CDR1 and CDR2: SGHTA and FQGNSA. The CDR3 covers 15 residues. With V trimmed by 4 bases and J by 3 bases, 7 bases remained unmatched. CDR3 nucleotides: TGTGCCAGCAGCTGGTCGGGGACAGGCGACTATGGCTACACCTTC. Translated, it gives CASSWSGTGDYGYTF.

The gene calls are TRBV3-1 (or the pseudogene TRBV3-2) and TRBJ1-6; 12 bases map to TRBD1. The CDR3 is made up of 16 amino acids. Losses at the gene ends were 4 bases for V and 8 bases for J; bases not matched to a gene: 6. Germline V lookup: CDR1 LGHDT, CDR2 YNNKEL (reference sequence). As DNA, the CDR3 is TGTGCCAGCAGCCCAAACCGGGACAGGGGGCATTCACCCCTCCACTTT. Translated, it gives CASSPNRDRGHSPLHF.

The J gene is TRBJ1-1, the V gene TRBV13, with TRBD1 matching 8 bases. The V gene end was trimmed by 2 bases and the J gene end by 3 bases; junction bases not matched to a gene: 5. The germline gives CDR1 PRHDT, CDR2 FYEKMQ (reference sequence). This CDR3 spans 15 amino acids. The CDR3 DNA is TGTGCCAGCAGCTTAAGGACAGGGAGCGACACTGAAGCTTTCTTT. Amino acid sequence: CASSLRTGSDTEAFF.

V is TRBV19 and J is TRBJ1-3; TRBD1 matches 8 bases. The CDR3 has 15 amino acids. CDR1 is LNHDA, CDR2 SQIVND, per germline (reference sequence). Trimming removed 10 bases from V and 3 bases from J; junction bases left unmatched: 11. CDR3 protein: CATTLGQARGNTIYF. The CDR3 DNA reads TGTGCCACAACTCTGGGACAGGCGCGTGGAAACACCATATATTTT.

The J gene is TRBJ2-1, the V gene TRBV7-2, with TRBD1 matching over 7 bases. Germline V lookup: CDR1 SGHTA, CDR2 FQGNSA. The V and J ends lost 5 bases and 7 bases, in that order; junction bases with no gene match: 5. CDR3 length: 13 amino acids. The CDR3 loop reads CASSIDRANEQFF. The CDR3, as DNA: TGTGCCAGCAGCATTGACAGGGCTAATGAGCAGTTCTTC.

This sequence joins TRBV25-1 and TRBJ2-5; the match to TRBD2 covers 7 bases. V shed 6 bases and J 6 bases; nucleotides not matched to a gene: 7. The CDR3 extends over 13 amino acids. Germline CDR1 MGHDK, CDR2 SYGVNS. In nucleotides, the CDR3 is TGTGCCAGCAGGTATGGGGGGGGTCAGACCCAGTACTTC. Its translation: CASRYGGGQTQYF. The full variable domain, in which reference TRBV25-1 and TRBJ2-5 provide the parts outside the CDR3, is EADIYQTPRYLVIGTGKKITLECSQTMGHDKMYWYQQDPGMELHLIHYSYGVNSTEKGDLSSESTVSRIRTEHFPLTLESARPSHTSQYLCASRYGGGQTQYFGPGTRLLVL.

The chain uses TRBV7-8 and TRBJ2-1; 8 bases map to TRBD2. This CDR3 has 15 amino acids. Germline V lookup: CDR1 SGHVS, CDR2 FQNEAQ. Unmatched junction bases numbered 4, after V lost 6 bases and J lost 0 bases. The CDR3 loop reads CASSRAGGSYNEQFF. Here the CDR3 DNA reads TGTGCCAGCAGTCGGGCGGGGGGCTCCTACAATGAGCAGTTCTTC.

Details on this clone: Other nucleotide sequences from this sample produce the same CDR3. The rearrangement joins TRBV7-2 to TRBJ1-5; TRBD1 aligns across 8 bases. V shed 1 base, J shed 4 bases, and the junction held 3 bases outside the gene matches. The CDR3 is 15 amino acids. CDR1 is SGHTA and CDR2 is FQGNSA in the germline V gene. The CDR3 DNA sequence: TGTGCCAGCAGCTTAGGACAGGGGCGTAATCAGCCCCAGCATTTT. Encoded protein: CASSLGQGRNQPQHF. Filled out from reference TRBV7-2 and TRBJ1-5, the complete variable domain reads GAGVSQSPSNKVTEKGKDVELRCDPISGHTALYWYRQSLGQGLEFLIYFQGNSAPDKSGLPSDRFSAERTGGSVSTLTIQRTQQEDSAVYLCASSLGQGRNQPQHFGDGTRLSIL.

V and J are TRBV9 and TRBJ1-1, with D possibly TRBD1 on 5 matching bases. The CDR3 is made up of 18 amino acids. Per germline, CDR1 SGDLS and CDR2 YYNGEE. V shed 0 bases and J shed 3 bases, with 21 bases lying between them. Written as DNA, the CDR3 is TGTGCCAGCAGCGTAGGGATCGGCGGAGGGGTCATGGACACTGAAGCTTTCTTT. It is translated as CASSVGIGGGVMDTEAFF. The variable domain in full, completed from reference TRBV9 and TRBJ1-1, reads DSGVTQTPKHLITATGQRVTLRCSPRSGDLSVYWYQQSLDQGLQFLIQYYNGEERAKGNILERFSAQQFPDLHSELNLSSLELGDSALYFCASSVGIGGGVMDTEAFFGQGTRLTVV.

This sequence joins TRBV4-2 and TRBJ2-1; TRBD1 matches 10 bases. This CDR3 contains 16 residues. Germline V gene sequence: CDR1 LGHNA, CDR2 YNFKEQ. The ends lost 4 bases at V and 5 bases at J; junction bases unmatched: 8. CDR3 DNA: TGTGCCAGCAGCCGAGGGGGGACAGGGGTGAACAATGAGCAGTTCTTC. The encoded protein is CASSRGGTGVNNEQFF.